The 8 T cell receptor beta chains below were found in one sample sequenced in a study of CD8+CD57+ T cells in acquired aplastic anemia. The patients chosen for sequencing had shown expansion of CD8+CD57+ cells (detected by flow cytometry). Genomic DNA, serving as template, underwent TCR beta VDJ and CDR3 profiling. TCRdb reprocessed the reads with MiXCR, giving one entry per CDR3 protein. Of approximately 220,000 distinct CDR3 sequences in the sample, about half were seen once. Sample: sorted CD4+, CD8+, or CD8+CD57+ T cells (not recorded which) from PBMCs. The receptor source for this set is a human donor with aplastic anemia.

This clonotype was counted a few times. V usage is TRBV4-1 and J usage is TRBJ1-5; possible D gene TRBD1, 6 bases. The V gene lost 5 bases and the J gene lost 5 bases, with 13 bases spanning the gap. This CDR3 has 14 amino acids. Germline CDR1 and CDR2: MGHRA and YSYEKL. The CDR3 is CASSVQGGDQPQHF. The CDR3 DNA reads TGCGCCAGCAGCGTACAGGGAGGGGATCAGCCCCAGCATTTT.

The CDR3: CAIAASLAGDYEQYF. Written as DNA, the CDR3 is TGTGCCATCGCTGCCTCACTAGCGGGAGACTACGAGCAGTACTTC. J is TRBJ2-7 and V is TRBV10-3, with 11 positions matching TRBD2. The CDR3 consists of 15 residues. The V segment lost 8 bases and the J segment 3 bases; nucleotides outside the gene matches: 9. Germline CDR1 and CDR2: ENHRY and SYGVKD.

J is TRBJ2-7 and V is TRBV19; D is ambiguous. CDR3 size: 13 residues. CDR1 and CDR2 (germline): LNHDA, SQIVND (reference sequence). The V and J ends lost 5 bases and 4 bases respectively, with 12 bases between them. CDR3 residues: CASSSGFGYEQYF. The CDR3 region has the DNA TGTGCCAGTAGTTCAGGCTTTGGGTACGAGCAGTACTTC.

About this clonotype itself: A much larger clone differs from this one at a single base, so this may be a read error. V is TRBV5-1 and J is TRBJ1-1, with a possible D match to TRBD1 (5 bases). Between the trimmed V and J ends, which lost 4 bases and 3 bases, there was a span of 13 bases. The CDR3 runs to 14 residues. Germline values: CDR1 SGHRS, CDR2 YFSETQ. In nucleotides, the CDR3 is TGCGCCAGCAGCGGGACGGGAGGAGACACTGAAGCTTTCTTT. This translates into CASSGTGGDTEAFF.

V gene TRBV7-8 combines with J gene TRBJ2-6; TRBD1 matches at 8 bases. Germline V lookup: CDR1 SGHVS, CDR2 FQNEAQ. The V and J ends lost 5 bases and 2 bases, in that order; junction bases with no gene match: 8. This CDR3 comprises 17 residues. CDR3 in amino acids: CASSTDRVVAGANVLTF. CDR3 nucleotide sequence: TGTGCCAGCAGCACGGACAGGGTGGTCGCTGGGGCCAACGTCCTGACTTTC.

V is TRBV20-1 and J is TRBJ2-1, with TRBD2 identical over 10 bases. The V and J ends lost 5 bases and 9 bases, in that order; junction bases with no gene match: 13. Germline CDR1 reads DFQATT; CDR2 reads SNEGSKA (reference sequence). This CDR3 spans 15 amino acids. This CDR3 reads CSAHSSGTSVTEQFF. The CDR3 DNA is TGCAGTGCTCACTCTAGCGGGACTAGCGTCACTGAGCAGTTCTTC.

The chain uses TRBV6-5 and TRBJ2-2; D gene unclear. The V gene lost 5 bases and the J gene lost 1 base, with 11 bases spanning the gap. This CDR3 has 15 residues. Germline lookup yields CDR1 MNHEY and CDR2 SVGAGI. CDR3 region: CASSDRTGNTGELFF. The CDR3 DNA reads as TGTGCCAGCAGTGACCGGACGGGGAACACCGGGGAGCTGTTTTTT.

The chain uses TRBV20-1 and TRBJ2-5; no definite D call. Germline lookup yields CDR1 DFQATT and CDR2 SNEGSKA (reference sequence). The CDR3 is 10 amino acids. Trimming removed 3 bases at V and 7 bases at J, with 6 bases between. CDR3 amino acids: CSARGGTQYF. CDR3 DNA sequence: TGCAGTGCTAGGGGCGGGACCCAGTACTTC.